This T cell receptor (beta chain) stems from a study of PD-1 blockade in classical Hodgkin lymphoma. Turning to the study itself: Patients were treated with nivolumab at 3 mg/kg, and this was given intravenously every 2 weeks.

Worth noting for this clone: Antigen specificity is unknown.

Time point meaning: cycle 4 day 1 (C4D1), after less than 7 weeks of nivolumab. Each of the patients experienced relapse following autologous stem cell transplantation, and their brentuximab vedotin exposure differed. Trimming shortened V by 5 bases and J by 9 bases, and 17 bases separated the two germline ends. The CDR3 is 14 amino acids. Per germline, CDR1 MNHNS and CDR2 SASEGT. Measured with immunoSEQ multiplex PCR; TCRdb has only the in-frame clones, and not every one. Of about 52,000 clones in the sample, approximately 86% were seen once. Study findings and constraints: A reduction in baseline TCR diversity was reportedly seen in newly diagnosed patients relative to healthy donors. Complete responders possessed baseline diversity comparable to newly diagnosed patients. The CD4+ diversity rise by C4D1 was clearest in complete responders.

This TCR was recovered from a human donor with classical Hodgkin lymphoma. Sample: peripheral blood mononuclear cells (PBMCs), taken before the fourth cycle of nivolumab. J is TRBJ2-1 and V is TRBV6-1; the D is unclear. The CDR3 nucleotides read TGTGCCAGCAGTATGGTGCCTTTATCGGGTGAGCAGTTCTTC. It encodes CASSMVPLSGEQFF.